This T cell receptor (beta chain) is drawn from a study of T cell responses to AZD1222 COVID-19 vaccine. Study-wide results and caveats: It should be noted that donors were predominantly white British and more often female, and clonal diversity was possibly underestimated.

A note on this clone: Its antigen is unidentified.

Some clones are missing from TCRdb's copy, which holds only in-frame ones; the method was immunoSEQ multiplex PCR. Of about 67,000 clones in the sample, about four fifths were seen once. Trimming shortened V by 4 bases and J by 8 bases, and 15 bases separated the two germline ends. Germline V gene sequence: CDR1 SGHRS, CDR2 YFSETQ. CDR3 length equals 13 residues. The rearrangement links TRBV5-1 to TRBJ1-2; D gene ambiguous. The sample here was peripheral blood, taken 28 days after the second AZD1222 dose. The clonotype originates from an adult who received the AZD1222 COVID-19 vaccine. The CDR3 reads CASSPQPGLGYTF. The CDR3 nucleotides are TGCGCCAGCAGCCCCCAACCGGGGTTGGGCTACACCTTC.